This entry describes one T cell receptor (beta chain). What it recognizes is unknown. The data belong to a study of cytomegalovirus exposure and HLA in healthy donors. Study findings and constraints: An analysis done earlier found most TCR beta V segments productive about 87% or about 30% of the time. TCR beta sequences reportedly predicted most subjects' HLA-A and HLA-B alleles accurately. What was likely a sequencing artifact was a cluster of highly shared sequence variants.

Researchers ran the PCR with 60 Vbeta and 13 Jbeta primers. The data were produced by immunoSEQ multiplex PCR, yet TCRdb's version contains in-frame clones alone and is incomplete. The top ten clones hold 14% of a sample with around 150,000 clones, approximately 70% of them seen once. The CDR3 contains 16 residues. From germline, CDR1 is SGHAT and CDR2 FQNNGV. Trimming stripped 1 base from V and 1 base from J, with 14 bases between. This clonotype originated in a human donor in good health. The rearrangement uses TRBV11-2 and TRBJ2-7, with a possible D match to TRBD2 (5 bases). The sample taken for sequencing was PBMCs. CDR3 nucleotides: TGTGCCAGCAGCTTAGTTCTAGCAATGGGGTCCTACGAGCAGTACTTC. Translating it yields CASSLVLAMGSYEQYF.